This entry is about one TCR beta chain. Its antigen is undetermined. This CDR3 is built from 13 residues. The germline V gene has CDR1 MNHNS and CDR2 SASEGT. Trimming pared 4 bases from V and 2 bases from J, leaving 7 bases between. This sample was taken from a study of cytomegalovirus exposure and HLA in healthy donors. Study-level results: It was confirmed in vitro that three of the CMV-associated chains were specific for CMV antigens.

Both 60 Vbeta primers and 13 Jbeta primers went into the PCR. Here immunoSEQ multiplex PCR was the method, and the copy in TCRdb shows in-frame clones only, minus some. Found here are 120,000 to 150,000 clones, about 86% of them singletons; the top ten hold roughly 4.2%. The V call is TRBV6-1, the J call TRBJ2-3; D perhaps matches TRBD2 (5 bases). The clonotype originates from a man aged 40-49 years in good health and CMV-seropositive. The specimen sequenced was PBMCs. The CDR3 here is CASSGLLTDTQYF. The CDR3 coding sequence is TGTGCCAGCAGTGGACTACTCACAGATACGCAGTATTTT.